This passage covers 17 T cell receptor beta chains from one sample sequenced in a study of CD8+CD57+ T cells in acquired aplastic anemia (dated by TCRdb to between 2017 and 2018). Flow cytometry had shown CD8+CD57+ cell expansion in the patients selected for sequencing. Instrument on record: Illumina HiSeq 2000. Profiling of TCR beta VDJ combinations and CDR3 sequences used genomic DNA as the template. The public reads were reanalyzed by TCRdb: fastp trimming at Q25, MiXCR alignment, in-frame beta chains only. Rows are combined by CDR3 protein, so each entry shows the most common genes and DNA. This sample has about 120,000 distinct CDR3 sequences in its table, and 55% to 60% of those were observed once. Jointly, the top ten make up 29% of the sample. Material for sequencing was sorted CD4+, CD8+, or CD8+CD57+ T cells (not recorded which) from PBMCs. These receptors were collected from a human donor with aplastic anemia.

The rearrangement uses TRBV24-1 and TRBJ2-5; D is uncertain. In germline, CDR1 is KGHDR, CDR2 SFDVKD. The CDR3 loop spans 14 amino acids. V gave up 3 bases and J gave up 1 base, with 8 bases separating them. This chain's CDR3 is CATSDRSVQETQYF. As DNA, the CDR3 is TGTGCCACCAGTGATCGGTCAGTCCAAGAGACCCAGTACTTC.

This chain uses TRBV24-1 with TRBJ1-4; no clear D gene. Germline CDR1 is KGHDR and CDR2 is SFDVKD. The CDR3 runs to 14 residues. V gave up 2 bases and J gave up 7 bases, with 10 bases separating them. The CDR3 coding sequence is TGTGCCACCAGTGATTCCGGGGTGGGTGAAAAACTGTTTTTT. Translating it yields CATSDSGVGEKLFF.

Ten or more counts support this clonotype. V is TRBV15 and J is TRBJ2-5; D may be TRBD1 or TRBD2 (5 bases each). The CDR3 is 18 amino acids. Trimming pared 6 bases from V and 2 bases from J, leaving 25 bases between. The germline V gene encodes CDR1 LNHNV and CDR2 YYDKDF (reference sequence). The CDR3 region has the DNA TGTGCCACCAGACTTGAATCCGGGACGGAAAGGATGCAAGAGACCCAGTACTTC. Amino acid sequence: CATRLESGTERMQETQYF.

This clonotype was detected many times. V is TRBV9 and J is TRBJ2-7; tentative D call: TRBD1 (6 bases). Between the trimmed V and J ends, which lost 7 bases and 0 bases, there was a span of 11 bases. The CDR3 contains 13 residues. Germline V gene sequence: CDR1 SGDLS, CDR2 YYNGEE. The DNA for the CDR3 is TGTGCCAGCGCTCCGGGACACTCCTACGAGCAGTACTTC. This gives the protein CASAPGHSYEQYF.

This sequence joins TRBV2 and TRBJ2-2; no clear D. In germline, CDR1 is SNHLY, CDR2 FYNNEI. Deletions cut 7 bases from V and 0 bases from J, with 9 bases between. The CDR3 is made up of 14 amino acids. The CDR3 loop is CASTPGPNTGELFF. In DNA form, the CDR3 reads TGTGCCAGCACCCCGGGTCCGAACACCGGGGAGCTGTTTTTT.

The sample holds one count of this clonotype. The V call is TRBV2, the J call TRBJ1-5, with 7 bases aligning to TRBD1. Germline loops: CDR1 SNHLY, CDR2 FYNNEI. The V and J ends lost 2 bases and 5 bases, in that order; junction bases with no gene match: 6. CDR3 size: 15 residues. CDR3: CASSEYGQAYQPQHF. In DNA form, the CDR3 reads TGTGCCAGCAGTGAATATGGACAGGCATATCAGCCCCAGCATTTT.

The chain combines TRBV9 with TRBJ2-7; TRBD1 agrees at 10 bases. The germline V gene encodes CDR1 SGDLS and CDR2 YYNGEE. After removal of 4 bases from V and 4 bases from J, the junction contained 11 bases not matched to a gene. The CDR3 has 16 residues. The CDR3: CASSQDAGQGRYEQYF. CDR3 in DNA: TGTGCCAGCAGCCAGGACGCGGGACAGGGGAGGTACGAGCAGTACTTC.

V gene TRBV7-9 combines with J gene TRBJ1-5, with D hard to call. Germline V gene lookup returns CDR1 SEHNR and CDR2 FQNEAQ (reference sequence). Trimming cost V 4 bases and J 2 bases, with 12 bases left between them. The length of the CDR3 is 15 residues. CDR3 protein: CASSSTGSGNQPQHF. The CDR3 nucleotides read TGTGCCAGCAGCTCCACGGGATCTGGCAATCAGCCCCAGCATTTT. Based on the CDR3 plus reference TRBV7-9 and TRBJ1-5, the full variable domain is DTGVSQNPRHKITKRGQNVTFRCDPISEHNRLYWYRQTLGQGPEFLTYFQNEAQLEKSRLLSDRFSAERPKGSFSTLEIQRTEQGDSAMYLCASSSTGSGNQPQHFGDGTRLSIL.

Comment on this clonotype: A much larger clone differs from this one at a single base, so this may be a read error. The chain is built from TRBV6-5 and TRBJ2-7, with a weak D call TRBD1 (5 bases). Trimming left V 2 bases short and J 0 bases short, with 11 bases between. Per germline, CDR1 MNHEY and CDR2 SVGAGI. The CDR3 consists of 15 residues. CDR3 amino acids: CASSYGAGNSYEQYF. The CDR3 coding sequence is TGTGCCAGCAGTTACGGGGCAGGGAACTCCTACGAGCAGTACTTC.

This clonotype occurred many times. The chain recombines TRBV6-1 with TRBJ1-5, with 9 positions matching TRBD1. The CDR3 contains 15 residues. Unmatched junction bases numbered 8, after V lost 5 bases and J lost 6 bases. Germline lookup yields CDR1 MNHNS and CDR2 SASEGT. The CDR3 here is CASSRRTGEVQPQHF. DNA for the CDR3: TGTGCCAGCAGTAGACGGACAGGGGAGGTTCAGCCCCAGCATTTT.

This chain uses TRBV20-1 with TRBJ2-1; D may match TRBD1 or TRBD2 (5 bases each). The V end was cut by 2 bases, the J end by 9 bases, with 11 bases between. The CDR3 is made up of 12 amino acids. Germline V gene sequence: CDR1 DFQATT, CDR2 SNEGSKA (reference sequence). For the CDR3, the DNA is TGCAGTGCTAGACGAGCTGGGGGTGAGCAGTTCTTC. Translation gives CSARRAGGEQFF.

This clonotype showed up many times. J is TRBJ2-5 and V is TRBV5-1; D gene unclear. Germline CDR1 SGHRS, CDR2 YFSETQ. V was cut by 0 bases and J by 4 bases, with 4 bases left in between. This CDR3 is 12 amino acids long. CDR3 in amino acids: CASSLEAETQYF. The CDR3 coding sequence is TGCGCCAGCAGCTTGGAGGCAGAGACCCAGTACTTC. The full variable domain, with the rest looked up from reference TRBV5-1 and TRBJ2-5, is KAGVTQTPRYLIKTRGQQVTLSCSPISGHRSVSWYQQTPGQGLQFLFEYFSETQRNKGNFPGRFSGRQFSNSRSEMNVSTLELGDSALYLCASSLEAETQYFGPGTRLLVL.

The rearrangement joins TRBV19 to TRBJ2-1; D might be TRBD2 (6 bases). Per germline, CDR1 LNHDA and CDR2 SQIVND (reference sequence). The CDR3 length is 15 residues. Between the trimmed V and J ends, which lost 4 bases and 5 bases, there was a span of 15 bases. The CDR3 reads CASSTGAGRNNEQFF. CDR3 nucleotide sequence: TGTGCCAGTAGTACGGGAGCGGGTCGTAACAATGAGCAGTTCTTC.

Regarding this clonotype: A much larger clonotype is one base distant, so this may be a read error. The chain recombines TRBV20-1 with TRBJ2-6, with a weak D call TRBD1 (5 bases). The CDR3 spans 19 residues. CDR1 is DFQATT and CDR2 is SNEGSKA in the germline V gene (reference sequence). DNA for the CDR3: TGCAGTGCTAGAGATTTTAACGCCAATCCGACCTCTGGGGCCAACGCCCTGACTTTC. Its protein is CSARDFNANPTSGANALTF.

The chain couples TRBV7-2 to TRBJ1-1; D remains unclear. The CDR3 length is 12 residues. Germline V gives CDR1 SGHTA, CDR2 FQGNSA. The V and J ends lost 0 bases and 3 bases respectively, with 2 bases between them. CDR3 DNA: TGTGCCAGCAGCTTAGCGCACACTGAAGCTTTCTTT. Its protein is CASSLAHTEAFF.

This rearrangement joins TRBV14 to TRBJ2-5, with D unresolved. The CDR3 is 10 residues long. The germline CDR1 and CDR2 sequences are SGHDN and FVKESK. Between the trimmed V and J ends, which lost 11 bases and 1 base, there was a span of 5 bases. CDR3 in DNA: TGTGCCCGGCCCCAAGAGACCCAGTACTTC. It codes for CARPQETQYF.

The chain couples TRBV7-2 to TRBJ2-2; D is perhaps TRBD2 (6 bases). Germline V CDR1 and CDR2: SGHTA, FQGNSA. The V gene lost 6 bases and the J gene lost 6 bases, with 11 bases spanning the gap. The CDR3 runs 13 residues. Here the CDR3 reads CASSLAISGELFF. The CDR3 coding sequence is TGTGCCAGCAGTCTAGCGATCTCCGGGGAGCTGTTTTTT.